One sample yielded the 28 T cell receptor beta chains listed below, sequenced in a study of OX40 agonist ivuxolimab in advanced cancers. Library preparation used the immunoSEQ multiplex PCR assay. TCRdb stores this immuneACCESS table with in-frame sequences only. Part of the clones is absent; in the studies checked, under half of the shortfall reflects unresolved V genes, and no reason is known for the rest. Recorded for this sample are more than 85,000 clones; 91% of them occurred a single time. The ten most abundant clones make up under 2% of the sample. The sequences come from CD4+ or CD8+ T cells sorted from blood, collected in a trial of the OX40 agonist ivuxolimab. These receptors came from an adult with an advanced solid tumor such as melanoma, head and neck, liver or kidney cancer.

The chain recombines TRBV7-9 with TRBJ2-5, with 9 bases matching TRBD1. The CDR3 runs 14 residues. The trim removed 2 bases at V and 7 bases at J, leaving 5 bases unmatched. The germline V gene has CDR1 SEHNR and CDR2 FQNEAQ (reference sequence). The CDR3 sequence is CASSLITGGRTQYF. In DNA, the CDR3 is TGTGCCAGCAGCTTAATCACAGGGGGCCGGACCCAGTACTTC.

The chain carries TRBV9 and TRBJ1-3, with D possibly being TRBD1 (6 bases). V shed 4 bases and J shed 4 bases, with 15 bases lying between them. Germline-derived CDR1 and CDR2 are SGDLS and YYNGEE. This CDR3 has 15 residues. The CDR3 nucleotides read TGTGCCAGCAGCTTAGGGGGGTTGTCCGGAAACACCATATATTTT. It codes for CASSLGGLSGNTIYF.

This clone was detected a few times. V and J are TRBV11-3 and TRBJ2-2; D ambiguous. V was pared by 2 bases and J by 7 bases, with 2 bases between. Germline V gene sequence: CDR1 SGHNT, CDR2 YENEEA. The CDR3 length is 11 residues. The chain's CDR3 is CASSLNGELFF. The CDR3 nucleotides are TGTGCCAGCAGCTTAAACGGGGAGCTGTTTTTT.

This clone was counted between two and nine times. This rearrangement joins TRBV5-4 to TRBJ2-5; D tentatively fits TRBD1 or TRBD2 (6 bases each). V was pared by 6 bases and J by 10 bases, with 25 bases between. Germline CDR1 is SGHNT and CDR2 is YYREEE (reference sequence). The CDR3 consists of 15 residues. Written as DNA, the CDR3 is TGTGCCAGCACCTCGGGGGTAGGGGGGTTGAAAGACCAGTACTTC. Translating gives CASTSGVGGLKDQYF.

This clone appeared once. The CDR3 nucleotides read TGTGCATCAACTAGCGGGAGGGGGTCCTACAATGAGCAGTTCTTC. It specifies CASTSGRGSYNEQFF. J is TRBJ2-1 and V is TRBV6-1; 13 nucleotides align to TRBD2. This CDR3 spans 15 amino acids. The germline gives CDR1 MNHNS, CDR2 SASEGT.

The gene calls are TRBV4-3 and TRBJ2-7; D remains unclear. Germline CDR1 LGHNA, CDR2 YSLEER. The CDR3 is 13 residues long. Trimming left V 0 bases short and J 6 bases short, with 9 bases between. The DNA for the CDR3 is TGCGCCAGCAGCCAAGATCCTCTACTCGAGCAGTACTTC. This encodes CASSQDPLLEQYF.

V usage is TRBV5-1 and J usage is TRBJ1-1, with 7 bases aligning to TRBD1. V dropped 3 bases and J dropped 1; count of bases not matched to a gene: 6. Germline CDR1 SGHRS, CDR2 YFSETQ. The CDR3 runs to 15 residues. CDR3 sequence (DNA): TGCGCCAGCAGCTCAAGACAGGGTAGGAACACTGAAGCTTTCTTT. This gives the protein CASSSRQGRNTEAFF. Full variable domain (rest looked up from reference TRBV5-1 and TRBJ1-1): KAGVTQTPRYLIKTRGQQVTLSCSPISGHRSVSWYQQTPGQGLQFLFEYFSETQRNKGNFPGRFSGRQFSNSRSEMNVSTLELGDSALYLCASSSRQGRNTEAFFGQGTRLTVV.

The chain recombines TRBV7-9 with TRBJ1-3; D may be TRBD1 (6 bases). CDR1 is SEHNR and CDR2 is FQNEAQ in the germline V gene (reference sequence). V was trimmed by 5 bases and J by 2 bases, leaving 10 bases between them. This CDR3 spans 14 amino acids. DNA of the CDR3: TGTGCCAGCAGCGGGCAGGGGACTGGAAACACCATATATTTT. It specifies CASSGQGTGNTIYF.

J is TRBJ2-2 and V is TRBV5-4; TRBD2 might be the D (6 bases). The germline V gene has CDR1 SGHNT and CDR2 YYREEE (reference sequence). The CDR3 sequence is 12 residues long. The ends were cut back, 5 bases at V and 10 bases at J, with 12 bases in the middle. Written as DNA, the CDR3 is TGTGCCAGCAGGATTACGGGAGAGGAGCTGTTTTTT. It yields the protein CASRITGEELFF. Together with reference TRBV5-4 and TRBJ2-2, the CDR3 gives the full variable domain: ETGVTQSPTHLIKTRGQQVTLRCSSQSGHNTVSWYQQALGQGPQFIFQYYREEENGRGNFPPRFSGLQFPNYSSELNVNALELDDSALYLCASRITGEELFFGEGSRLTVL.

The gene calls are TRBV5-1 and TRBJ2-2; TRBD2 matches 9 bases. Per the germline V gene, CDR1 is SGHRS and CDR2 is YFSETQ. This CDR3 has 13 amino acids. Trimming cost V 5 bases and J 4 bases; bases outside gene matches: 0. CDR3 loop: CASRLAGTGELFF. The CDR3 bases are TGCGCCAGCAGACTAGCGGGCACCGGGGAGCTGTTTTTT.

V usage is TRBV19 and J usage is TRBJ2-6; D gene unclear. Trimming removed 3 bases from V and 0 bases from J, with 6 bases in between. Germline loops: CDR1 LNHDA, CDR2 SQIVND (reference sequence). CDR3 size: 15 residues. This chain's CDR3 is CASSILGSGANVLTF. CDR3 coding DNA: TGTGCCAGTAGTATCTTAGGCTCTGGGGCCAACGTCCTGACTTTC.

V is TRBV2 and J is TRBJ2-3, with unresolved D. V lost 8 bases to trimming and J lost 6 bases, with 9 bases between them. Per germline, CDR1 SNHLY and CDR2 FYNNEI. This CDR3 has 11 residues. The CDR3 DNA is TGTGCCAGCCGTAAGGGCGATACGCAGTATTTT. Amino acids: CASRKGDTQYF.

The chain carries TRBV7-2 and TRBJ2-1; D gene unclear. V was clipped by 5 bases and J by 4 bases, with 3 bases between them. This CDR3 comprises 11 residues. Looked up from germline, CDR1 is SGHTA and CDR2 is FQGNSA. The CDR3 DNA reads TGTGCCAGCAGCGCATACAATGAGCAGTTCTTC. This encodes CASSAYNEQFF. The variable domain in full, with the rest retrieved from reference TRBV7-2 and TRBJ2-1, is GAGVSQSPSNKVTEKGKDVELRCDPISGHTALYWYRQSLGQGLEFLIYFQGNSAPDKSGLPSDRFSAERTGGSVSTLTIQRTQQEDSAVYLCASSAYNEQFFGPGTRLTVL.

The chain employs TRBV18 and TRBJ2-7; D possibly corresponds to TRBD1 (6 bases). The germline V gene encodes CDR1 KGHSH and CDR2 LQKENI. V lost 3 bases and J 0 bases, leaving 12 bases between the germline ends. This CDR3 is built from 15 residues. CDR3 protein: CASSPSTGNSYEQYF. DNA for the CDR3: TGTGCCAGCTCACCTTCGACAGGAAACTCCTACGAGCAGTACTTC.

The chain is built from TRBV11-3 and TRBJ2-1; 8 bases match TRBD2. This CDR3 contains 15 residues. The V gene end was trimmed by 5 bases and the J gene end by 7 bases; junction bases not matched to a gene: 10. Looked up from germline, CDR1 is SGHNT and CDR2 is YENEEA. The CDR3 DNA reads TGTGCCAGCAGCCTGGGACTAGGTCTGGGGAATGAGCAGTTCTTC. This translates into CASSLGLGLGNEQFF. Drawing the rest from reference TRBV11-3 and TRBJ2-1, the complete variable domain is EAGVVQSPRYKIIEKKQPVAFWCNPISGHNTLYWYLQNLGQGPELLIRYENEEAVDDSQLPKDRFSAERLKGVDSTLKIQPAELGDSAVYLCASSLGLGLGNEQFFGPGTRLTVL.

V is TRBV7-6 and J is TRBJ2-2; D uncertain. The CDR3 sequence is 15 residues long. Trimming took 5 bases from V and 4 from J, leaving 14 bases between them. In germline, CDR1 is SGHVS, CDR2 FNYEAQ. DNA of the CDR3: TGTGCCAGCAGCCTACGACCCGACTCCACCGGGGAGCTGTTTTTT. It translates to CASSLRPDSTGELFF.

V usage is TRBV2 and J usage is TRBJ2-2, with D possibly being TRBD1 or TRBD2 (6 bases each). The CDR3 covers 15 residues. V lost 2 bases and J 4 bases, leaving 11 bases between the germline ends. Germline CDR1 is SNHLY and CDR2 is FYNNEI. This CDR3 is CASSEMGGPTGELFF. The CDR3 nucleotides are TGTGCCAGCAGTGAAATGGGGGGCCCCACCGGGGAGCTGTTTTTT.

The genes are TRBV6-5 and TRBJ1-1; D is undetermined. This CDR3 is built from 14 residues. CDR1 MNHEY and CDR2 SVGAGI come from the germline V gene. Deletions cut 2 bases from V and 1 base from J, with 8 bases between. CDR3 sequence reads: CASSYLAANTEAFF. The CDR3 DNA follows: TGTGCCAGCAGTTACCTGGCAGCGAACACTGAAGCTTTCTTT.

Here the CDR3 reads CASSSGLQETQYF. CDR3 bases: TGTGCCAGCAGCTCGGGACTACAAGAGACCCAGTACTTC. This chain uses TRBV11-2 with TRBJ2-5; 7 bases match TRBD2. The CDR3 runs 13 residues. Unmatched junction bases numbered 1, after V lost 4 bases and J lost 2 bases. The germline V gene has CDR1 SGHAT and CDR2 FQNNGV. The whole variable domain, filled in from reference TRBV11-2 and TRBJ2-5, reads EAGVAQSPRYKIIEKRQSVAFWCNPISGHATLYWYQQILGQGPKLLIQFQNNGVVDDSQLPKDRFSAERLKGVDSTLKIQPAKLEDSAVYLCASSSGLQETQYFGPGTRLLVL.

The chain uses TRBV7-9 and TRBJ2-2; perhaps TRBD2 as D (6 bases). The CDR3 totals 15 residues. V was trimmed by 3 bases and J by 7 bases, leaving 15 bases between them. Germline values: CDR1 SEHNR, CDR2 FQNEAQ (reference sequence). The CDR3 coding sequence is TGTGCCAGCAGCTTGGGCGGGAAGCTCGGCGGGGAGCTGTTTTTT. Its protein is CASSLGGKLGGELFF.

The chain employs TRBV15 and TRBJ1-5; tentative D call: TRBD1 (6 bases). The CDR3 runs to 15 residues. The ends were cut back, 3 bases at V and 4 bases at J, with 13 bases in the middle. Germline CDR1 reads LNHNV; CDR2 reads YYDKDF (reference sequence). The CDR3 region has the DNA TGTGCCACCAGCAGCCCCGGGAGGGGGAATCAGCCCCAGCATTTT. The encoded protein is CATSSPGRGNQPQHF.

CDR3 sequence: CASSQDRVNNSPLHF. The CDR3, as DNA: TGCGCCAGCAGCCAAGATAGGGTTAATAATTCACCCCTCCACTTT. This chain joins TRBV4-1 and TRBJ1-6; D unclear. This CDR3 spans 15 amino acids. Trimming took off 0 bases at V and 5 bases at J, with 8 bases between the two ends. Germline CDR1 reads MGHRA; CDR2 reads YSYEKL.

The chain couples TRBV11-2 to TRBJ2-3, with D perhaps matching TRBD1 or TRBD2 (5 bases each). Trimming took 5 bases from V and 4 from J, leaving 13 bases between them. Germline CDR1 SGHAT, CDR2 FQNNGV. The CDR3 runs to 14 residues. The CDR3 reads CASSPMWGPDTQYF. DNA of the CDR3: TGTGCCAGCAGCCCGATGTGGGGACCAGATACGCAGTATTTT.

This chain uses TRBV6-5 with TRBJ2-5, with 11 positions matching TRBD1. The CDR3 contains 13 residues. The germline gives CDR1 MNHEY, CDR2 SVGAGI. V was pared by 6 bases and J by 4 bases, with 1 base of the junction left unmatched. The CDR3 region has the DNA TGTGCCAGCAGGGGACAGGGGGGAGAGACCCAGTACTTC. Its translation is CASRGQGGETQYF.

The rearrangement uses TRBV25-1 and TRBJ2-2, with 7 positions matching TRBD1. Trimming at V came to 3 bases and at J to 0 bases, leaving 4 bases not matched to a gene. Per the germline V gene, CDR1 is MGHDK and CDR2 is SYGVNS. CDR3 length: 16 amino acids. CDR3 region: CASSDNRGANTGELFF. The CDR3 DNA is TGTGCCAGCAGTGACAACAGGGGTGCGAACACCGGGGAGCTGTTTTTT.

This clone was seen once. The genes are TRBV6-1 and TRBJ1-5, with TRBD1 identical over 8 bases. The ends lost 0 bases at V and 5 bases at J; junction bases unmatched: 9. The V gene's germline CDR1 is MNHNS and CDR2 SASEGT. CDR3 length: 17 residues. CDR3: CASSEAYTGGPYQPQHF. In nucleotides, the CDR3 is TGTGCCAGCAGTGAAGCGTATACAGGGGGGCCTTATCAGCCCCAGCATTTT.

Only one count was recorded for this clone. The rearrangement uses TRBV6-6 and TRBJ1-5; TRBD1 might be the D (6 bases). From germline, CDR1 is MNHNY and CDR2 SVGAGI (reference sequence). This CDR3 has 15 residues. Trimming pared 2 bases from V and 2 bases from J, leaving 10 bases between. The chain's CDR3 is CASSYRGVGNQPQHF. In nucleotides, the CDR3 is TGTGCCAGCAGTTACAGGGGGGTCGGCAATCAGCCCCAGCATTTT.

This clone has a handful of counts. V is TRBV25-1 and J is TRBJ2-1; a weak D match, TRBD2 (5 bases). V lost 4 bases and J lost 4, with 5 bases in between. CDR1 is MGHDK and CDR2 is SYGVNS in the germline V gene. The CDR3 contains 12 residues. CDR3 region: CASSAGYNEQFF. The CDR3 DNA reads as TGTGCCAGCAGTGCGGGGTACAATGAGCAGTTCTTC.